The clone carrying this T cell receptor (beta chain) was recorded once. The data originate from a study of blood T cell repertoires in COVID-19. TCRdb's table, derived via immunoSEQ multiplex PCR, lists solely in-frame clones and lacks some. The sample shows roughly 150,000 clones, around four fifths of them seen only once. The CDR3 consists of 15 residues. Germline V gene data show CDR1 as KGHDR and CDR2 as SFDVKD. Trimming left V 4 bases short and J 1 base short, with 13 bases between. The sequenced material came from peripheral blood. The V call is TRBV24-1, the J call TRBJ2-7; D is possibly TRBD1 (5 bases). The receptor was derived from a woman between 65 and 79 years old who had recovered from COVID-19. CDR3 in DNA: TGTGCCACCAGTGACCCGACAGCGCCGTCCTACGAGCAGTACTTC. Its protein is CATSDPTAPSYEQYF.